Included here is one T cell receptor beta chain sequence, with context. Its antigen is as yet unknown. This entry is derived from a study of T cell responses to AZD1222 COVID-19 vaccine. Study observations and caveats: Of the AZD1222 recipients, only five to seven were seropositive at baseline. Along spike, vaccine-associated CD4 TCRs were found throughout, with dominance at 160-218 and 743-854. Following two doses of AZD1222, Spike-specific TCR breadth and depth rose. The donor group comprised mostly white British people and more females; the analysis possibly underestimated clonal diversity.

CDR3 length equals 19 residues. Germline CDR1 SNHLY, CDR2 FYNNEI. TCRdb keeps only in-frame clones here, not all; method: immunoSEQ multiplex PCR. This table holds about 140,000 clones, roughly nine tenths found once. This chain uses TRBV2 with TRBJ1-6; tentatively, D is TRBD1 (5 bases). The sequencing here drew on peripheral blood, taken 28 days after the second AZD1222 dose. The receptor was derived from an adult who received the AZD1222 COVID-19 vaccine. The CDR3 region is CALGISTVRSGSYNSPLHF. CDR3 DNA sequence: TGTGCATTGGGTATTTCGACAGTCCGCTCGGGCTCCTATAATTCACCCCTCCACTTT.